These 20 T cell receptor beta chains originate from one sample sequenced in a study of blood T cell repertoires in COVID-19. Assay used: immunoSEQ multiplex PCR; TCRdb lists only in-frame clones, some missing. This table has tens of thousands of clones, less than 80% appearing once. Source material: peripheral blood. The receptors derive from a human donor in a cohort sampled during active COVID-19.

This clone is medium-sized in the sample. The J gene is TRBJ1-3, the V gene TRBV15; D unclear. V gave up 4 bases and J gave up 0 bases, with 4 bases separating them. Germline V gene sequence: CDR1 LNHNV, CDR2 YYDKDF (reference sequence). The CDR3 has 13 amino acids. The CDR3 is CATSILSGNTIYF. The CDR3 nucleotides read TGTGCCACCAGCATTCTCTCTGGAAACACCATATATTTT.

This clone came up once. The chain links TRBV5-1 to TRBJ2-7; 14 nucleotides line up with TRBD2. In germline, CDR1 is SGHRS, CDR2 YFSETQ. Trimming cost V 3 bases and J 8 bases; bases outside gene matches: 13. CDR3 size: 17 residues. CDR3 sequence reads: CASSSGLAGDVVWQQYF. The CDR3 bases are TGCGCCAGCAGCTCGGGACTAGCGGGAGACGTGGTCTGGCAGCAGTACTTC. The whole variable domain, filled in from reference TRBV5-1 and TRBJ2-7, reads KAGVTQTPRYLIKTRGQQVTLSCSPISGHRSVSWYQQTPGQGLQFLFEYFSETQRNKGNFPGRFSGRQFSNSRSEMNVSTLELGDSALYLCASSSGLAGDVVWQQYFGPGTRLTVT.

The CDR3 is CASSIDKYYGYTF. CDR3 in DNA: TGTGCCAGTAGTATCGACAAGTACTATGGCTACACCTTC. The chain employs TRBV19 and TRBJ1-2; no definite D call. V lost 3 bases to trimming and J lost 3 bases, with 8 bases between them. The CDR3 covers 13 residues. Germline V gene sequence: CDR1 LNHDA, CDR2 SQIVND (reference sequence).

This rearrangement joins TRBV12-3 or TRBV12-4 to TRBJ2-1, with 10 bases identical to TRBD2. There are 13 residues in the CDR3. J lost 7 bases, V lost 8 bases, and 5 bases had no gene match. CDR3 residues: CASLLAGPNEQFF. The CDR3 DNA sequence: TGTGCCAGCTTACTAGCGGGACCAAATGAGCAGTTCTTC.

The CDR3 DNA reads TGTGCCAGCAGTGAATTGGGGGGAGGGACAGGGGCTCAAGAGACCCAGTACTTC. Residues: CASSELGGGTGAQETQYF. The chain couples TRBV6-1 to TRBJ2-5, with 10 positions matching TRBD1. The CDR3 is 18 amino acids. V was pared by 2 bases and J by 2 bases, with 11 bases of the junction left unmatched. Germline V gives CDR1 MNHNS, CDR2 SASEGT.

The chain employs TRBV19 and TRBJ1-2; 8 bases fit TRBD1. The CDR3 is 14 residues long. The germline CDR1 and CDR2 sequences are LNHDA and SQIVND (reference sequence). The V segment lost 5 bases and the J segment 8 bases; nucleotides outside the gene matches: 10. CDR3 DNA sequence: TGTGCCAGTAGTTCAACACAGGGGGGAGGCGGCTACACCTTC. Translating it yields CASSSTQGGGGYTF.

Only a few counts were recorded for this clone. The rearrangement joins TRBV6-1 to TRBJ1-3; TRBD1 might be the D (6 bases). The CDR3 contains 16 residues. The germline gives CDR1 MNHNS, CDR2 SASEGT. Trimming removed 3 bases at V and 0 bases at J, with 12 bases between. In DNA, the CDR3 is TGTGCCAGCAGTGACCGGGACACTACCTCTGGAAACACCATATATTTT. Amino acid sequence: CASSDRDTTSGNTIYF.

The J gene is TRBJ2-2, the V gene TRBV10-2; D is uncertain. The CDR3 totals 13 residues. The V end lost 4 bases, the J end lost 9 bases, and 12 bases lay between the germline ends. Germline CDR1 WSHSY, CDR2 SAAADI. DNA of the CDR3: TGCGCCAGCAGTGGAGGCCTAGGAAGGGAGCTGTTTTTT. This encodes CASSGGLGRELFF.

V is TRBV7-2 and J is TRBJ2-7; TRBD1 matches 9 bases. The ends lost 5 bases at V and 5 bases at J; junction bases unmatched: 7. Germline-derived CDR1 and CDR2 are SGHTA and FQGNSA. The CDR3 is made up of 14 amino acids. The CDR3 loop reads CASSVNRGLDEQYF. CDR3 coding DNA: TGTGCCAGCAGCGTTAACAGGGGGCTCGACGAGCAGTACTTC.

CDR3 protein: CASSSSYSRGYEQFF. CDR3 sequence (DNA): TGTGCCAGCAGCTCATCTTACAGCCGGGGGTATGAGCAGTTCTTC. The gene calls are TRBV11-3 and TRBJ2-1, with a possible D match to TRBD2 (6 bases). V lost 4 bases and J 8 bases, leaving 18 bases between the germline ends. CDR3 length: 15 residues. The V gene's germline CDR1 is SGHNT and CDR2 YENEEA.

A few counts support this clone. This sequence joins TRBV4-2 and TRBJ1-4, with D unclear. The CDR3 is made up of 13 amino acids. CDR1 and CDR2 from the germline V gene are LGHNA and YNFKEQ. The germline V and J ends were trimmed by 6 bases and 8 bases, with 13 bases remaining between them. The CDR3 bases are TGTGCCAGCAGTCTCGGACGGGAAGAAAAACTGTTTTTT. This translates into CASSLGREEKLFF.

The V call is TRBV5-6, the J call TRBJ2-1; possible D gene TRBD2, 5 bases. Germline lookup yields CDR1 SGHDT and CDR2 YYEEEE. Deletions cut 2 bases from V and 4 bases from J, with 10 bases between. This CDR3 has 14 residues. The CDR3 region has the DNA TGTGCCAGCAGCTTCCCGGGAAGGTACAATGAGCAGTTCTTC. Its translation is CASSFPGRYNEQFF.

This chain links TRBV11-2 with TRBJ2-2; D is undetermined. The V and J ends lost 3 bases and 0 bases respectively, with 8 bases between them. This CDR3 has 15 residues. Germline lookup yields CDR1 SGHAT and CDR2 FQNNGV. The DNA for the CDR3 is TGTGCCAGCAGCTTCTCGTTCGCGAACACCGGGGAGCTGTTTTTT. Protein: CASSFSFANTGELFF.

The CDR3, as DNA: TGTGCCAGCAGCCAGGACAGACTAGCGGGAGGGACGGTCTACGAGCAGTACTTC. This codes for CASSQDRLAGGTVYEQYF. V and J are TRBV4-2 and TRBJ2-7; 14 bases fit TRBD2. Losses at the gene ends were 3 bases for V and 3 bases for J; bases not matched to a gene: 10. The CDR3 sequence is 18 residues long. CDR1 is LGHNA and CDR2 is YNFKEQ in the germline V gene.

The chain couples TRBV5-1 to TRBJ2-7, with D perhaps TRBD2 (6 bases). The CDR3 spans 12 residues. The germline gives CDR1 SGHRS, CDR2 YFSETQ. V lost 1 base and J 7 bases, leaving 9 bases between the germline ends. The CDR3: CASSLRAGEQYF. The CDR3 DNA sequence: TGCGCCAGCAGCTTGAGGGCGGGGGAGCAGTACTTC.

The V gene is TRBV12-5, the J gene TRBJ2-7; TRBD1 matches 7 bases. The CDR3 extends over 14 amino acids. V shed 6 bases and J 1 base; nucleotides not matched to a gene: 6. Germline V gene data show CDR1 as LGHNT and CDR2 as FRNRAP. CDR3 sequence: CASGIGTVSYEQYF. CDR3 DNA sequence: TGTGCTAGTGGCATCGGGACAGTGTCCTACGAGCAGTACTTC.

CDR3 coding DNA: TGTGCCACCAGTGACGGGGTACGAGGCTACACCTTC. This sequence encodes CATSDGVRGYTF. The V gene is TRBV24-1, the J gene TRBJ1-2, with D unresolved. The CDR3 sequence is 12 residues long. Germline-derived CDR1 and CDR2 are KGHDR and SFDVKD. Trimming removed 4 bases at V and 8 bases at J, with 10 bases between.

The chain uses TRBV10-3 and TRBJ1-2; 8 bases are shared with TRBD1. The CDR3 runs 14 residues. CDR1 is ENHRY, CDR2 SYGVKD, per germline. J gave up 1 base and V 10 bases, and 8 bases lay outside the gene matches. The CDR3 DNA reads TGTGCCACCTACCTCGGACAGGGTAACTATGGCTACACCTTC. Residues: CATYLGQGNYGYTF.

The chain combines TRBV28 with TRBJ2-1; 11 positions agree with TRBD2. Germline V gene data show CDR1 as MDHEN and CDR2 as SYDVKM. The CDR3 loop spans 15 amino acids. Trimming took 6 bases from V and 9 from J; bases not matched to a gene: 10. CDR3: CASSYPTSGKSEQFF. The CDR3 DNA sequence: TGTGCCAGCAGCTACCCGACTAGCGGGAAATCTGAGCAGTTCTTC.

There are a few counts of this clone. The chain uses TRBV7-9 and TRBJ2-5; 7 bases are shared with TRBD2. Trimming at V came to 6 bases and at J to 2 bases, leaving 12 bases not matched to a gene. CDR1 and CDR2 from the germline V gene are SEHNR and FQNEAQ (reference sequence). This CDR3 spans 16 amino acids. As DNA, the CDR3 is TGTGCCAGCAGATCTTTGGAGAGCGGGGCTCAAGAGACCCAGTACTTC. It yields the protein CASRSLESGAQETQYF.